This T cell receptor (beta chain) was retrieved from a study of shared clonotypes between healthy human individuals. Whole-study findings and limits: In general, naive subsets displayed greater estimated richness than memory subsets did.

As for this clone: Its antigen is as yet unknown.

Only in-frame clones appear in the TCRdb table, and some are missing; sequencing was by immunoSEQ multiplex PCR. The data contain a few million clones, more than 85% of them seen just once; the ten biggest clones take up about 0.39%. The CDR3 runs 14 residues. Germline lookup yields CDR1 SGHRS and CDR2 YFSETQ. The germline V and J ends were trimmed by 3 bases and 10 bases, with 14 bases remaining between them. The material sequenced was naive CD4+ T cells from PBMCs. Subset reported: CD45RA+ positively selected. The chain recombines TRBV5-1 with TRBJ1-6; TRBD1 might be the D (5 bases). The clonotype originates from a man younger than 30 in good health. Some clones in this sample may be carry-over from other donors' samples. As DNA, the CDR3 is TGCGCCAGCAGCTGGGGGGAATCGAGATCACCCCTCCACTTT. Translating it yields CASSWGESRSPLHF.